This T cell receptor beta chain was retrieved from a study of patients and donors after allogeneic stem cell transplantation. With 2 bases removed from V and 0 bases from J, the gap between germline ends came to 5 bases. This CDR3 spans 14 amino acids. A single record per CDR3 protein comes from TCRdb applying MiXCR to the RT-PCR reads. Of about 160,000 distinct CDR3 sequences listed, about 40% are singletons. The clonotype comes from a human donor who was either an allogeneic HSCT recipient or a stem cell or donor lymphocyte infusion donor (not recorded which). It is not recorded whose cells these are; they may come from a transplant donor. Sequencing was carried out using blood, either unsorted or a sorted T cell fraction (not recorded which). V and J are TRBV12-3 or TRBV12-4 and TRBJ1-3; no reliable D call. CDR3 amino acids: CASSLSGSGNTIYF. The CDR3 coding sequence is TGTGCCAGCAGTTTAAGCGGCTCTGGAAACACCATATATTTT.